These T cell receptor beta chains were read from a single sample in a study of beta chain features in type 1 diabetes. Profiled with immunoSEQ multiplex PCR; TCRdb holds only in-frame clones, not every one. This table holds 250,000 to 350,000 clones, 14% found once. Material: central memory CD4+ T cells from blood. Receptor source: a man aged 25-40 years in good health. Both conserved end residues are trimmed from each CDR3.

v_gene,j_gene,CDR3aa
TRBV5-4,TRBJ2-2,ASSFRGRAYTTGELF
TRBV5-1,TRBJ1-1,ASSGTGGNTEAF
TRBV7-2,TRBJ2-4,ASSLVSVAGVKNIQY
TRBV30,TRBJ2-1,AWSAPHRGLKNEQF
TRBV30,TRBJ1-5,AWSGGGLEQPQH
TRBV6-1,TRBJ2-5,ASGPRLAEETQY
TRBV29-1,TRBJ1-1,SIAGAEAF
TRBV10-3,TRBJ1-5,AISESGQGMQPQH
TRBV20-1,TRBJ2-5,SARDGVTQY
TRBV6-6,TRBJ2-5,ASDLVGTQY
TRBV5-1,TRBJ2-5,ASSLDGTSEETQY
TRBV6-6,TRBJ1-1,ASSYQGEWAEAF
TRBV10-1,TRBJ1-1,ASSAGQGTEAF
TRBV7-9,TRBJ2-1,ASSLEVGRSF
TRBV7-2,TRBJ1-2,ATPSRQGGGYT
TRBV7-2,TRBJ2-1,ASSLEGRYNEQF
TRBV5-1,TRBJ1-1,ASSSLLGQGGTEAF
TRBV13,TRBJ2-4,ASSLASNIQY
TRBV5-1,TRBJ1-5,ASSRGPRQPQH
TRBV6-6,TRBJ1-2,AISVVAASGGYT
TRBV5-6,TRBJ2-5,ASSLLGFQSETQY
TRBV14,TRBJ2-4,ASSQSGNHKNIQY
TRBV29-1,TRBJ1-1,SVGQGPNTEAF
TRBV11-2,TRBJ2-5,ASSLSSGGQETQY
TRBV21-1,TRBJ1-5,ASSNITNTQPQH
TRBV30,TRBJ1-1,AWSVRQTNTEAF
TRBV7-2,TRBJ2-1,ASSPMAHQNEQF
TRBV25-1,TRBJ2-7,ASTGTSSYEQY
TRBV4-3,TRBJ1-5,ASSPTTGVSNQPQH
TRBV19,TRBJ2-1,ASKGGNSYNEQF
TRBV10-3,TRBJ2-1,ASLNLAGVSNEQF
TRBV19,TRBJ2-6,ASSTSSRGSGANVLT
TRBV7-2,TRBJ1-1,ASSLQGEGTEAF
TRBV7-2,TRBJ1-1,ASRSGLNTEAF
TRBV11-2,TRBJ1-1,ASSLAGVDRVAF
TRBV4-1,TRBJ2-5,ASSQASGGPGETQY
TRBV6-1,TRBJ2-7,ASSGVATYEQY
TRBV7-9,TRBJ1-2,ASSLGSSNYGYT
TRBV2,TRBJ2-1,ASRPSTGRHYNEQF
TRBV4-3,TRBJ2-3,ASSLRPGASTDTQY
TRBV6-1,TRBJ2-7,ASSVSSYEQY
TRBV19,TRBJ2-6,ASRGTGYSGANVLT
TRBV5-6,TRBJ2-5,ASSSPTGYGETQY
TRBV4-1,TRBJ1-6,ASSQAGVAPLH
TRBV5-4,TRBJ1-4,ASSPNGGANEKLF
TRBV2,TRBJ2-7,ASKGDRGAGEQY
TRBV7-9,TRBJ2-6,ASSPNAGGDRSGANVLT
TRBV2,TRBJ2-5,ASHGEARGTQY
TRBV5-1,TRBJ2-2,ASSKRQGGNTGELF
TRBV7-2,TRBJ2-5,ASSSSGGETQY